A selection of T cell receptor beta chains follows, all from one sample in a study of naive and memory T cell subsets. TCRdb fed the UMI-ligation and nested PCR reads into MiXCR, producing one record per CDR3 protein. The data contain over 80,000 distinct CDR3 sequences, approximately 11% of them seen just once; the ten biggest clones take up over 0.11%. Sequencing input: naive CD4+ T cells from blood. The receptors come from a human donor in good health. CDR3s include the opening cysteine and the closing phenylalanine or tryptophan. The order of the fields is V gene, J gene, CDR3 protein.

>TRBV9|TRBJ2-1
CASSKQKPSEQFF
>TRBV7-2|TRBJ2-6
CASSLVRGAGANVLTF
>TRBV19|TRBJ2-7
CASSLQGGGEQYF
>TRBV28|TRBJ2-7
CASSPRSYEQYF
>TRBV7-2|TRBJ2-5
CASSPTPHKQETQYF
>TRBV18|TRBJ2-7
CASSLTLTTSAGAYEQYF
>TRBV7-3|TRBJ1-6
CASSFGPNNSPLHF
>TRBV28|TRBJ1-4
CASEGGAGEKLFF
>TRBV19|TRBJ2-5
CASSPGSLQETQYF
>TRBV7-9|TRBJ2-2
CASSVRTLYTGELFF
>TRBV2|TRBJ1-1
CASRGRQGYTEAFF
>TRBV18|TRBJ2-2
CASSAIAGPDTGELFF
>TRBV28|TRBJ2-6
CASSLVFAGSGANVLTF
>TRBV12-3/TRBV12-4|TRBJ1-5
CASSSRGRDSNQPQHF
>TRBV5-1|TRBJ1-3
CASSLVPGQGTASGNTIYF
>TRBV19|TRBJ2-7
CASSIWAEGRYEQYF
>TRBV9|TRBJ1-1
CASSVEAGTEAFF
>TRBV5-1|TRBJ2-3
CASSWDRVDADTQYF
>TRBV6-1|TRBJ1-1
CASSEASAFF
>TRBV15|TRBJ1-1
CATRRQGWTEAFF
>TRBV7-3|TRBJ1-1
CASSIGERGANTEAFF
>TRBV6-6|TRBJ2-1
CASSDRDRVSNEQFF
>TRBV7-2|TRBJ2-5
CASSPAGQETQYF
>TRBV28|TRBJ2-1
CASSWLSRGSYNEQFF
>TRBV19|TRBJ1-5
CASSSTGLGNQPQHF
>TRBV3-1|TRBJ1-2
CASSRTGALGYTF
>TRBV14|TRBJ1-1
CASSQKTGQAFF
>TRBV7-9|TRBJ1-2
CASSFEAYYRGGYTF
>TRBV4-2|TRBJ1-4
CASSQDRGREKLFF
>TRBV19|TRBJ2-3
CASSMSEGLEQYF
>TRBV18|TRBJ2-1
CASSPQNDNEQFF